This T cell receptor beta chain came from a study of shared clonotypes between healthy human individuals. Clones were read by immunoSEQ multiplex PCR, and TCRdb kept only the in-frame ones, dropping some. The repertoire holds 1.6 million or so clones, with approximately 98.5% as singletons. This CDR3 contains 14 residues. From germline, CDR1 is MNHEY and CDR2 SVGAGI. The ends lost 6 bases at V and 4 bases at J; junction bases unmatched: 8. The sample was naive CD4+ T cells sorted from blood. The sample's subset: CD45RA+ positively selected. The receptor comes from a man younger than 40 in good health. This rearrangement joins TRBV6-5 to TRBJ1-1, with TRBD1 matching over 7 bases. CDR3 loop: CASSLQGQSTEAFF. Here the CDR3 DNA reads TGTGCCAGCAGCCTCCAGGGACAGAGCACTGAAGCTTTCTTT.